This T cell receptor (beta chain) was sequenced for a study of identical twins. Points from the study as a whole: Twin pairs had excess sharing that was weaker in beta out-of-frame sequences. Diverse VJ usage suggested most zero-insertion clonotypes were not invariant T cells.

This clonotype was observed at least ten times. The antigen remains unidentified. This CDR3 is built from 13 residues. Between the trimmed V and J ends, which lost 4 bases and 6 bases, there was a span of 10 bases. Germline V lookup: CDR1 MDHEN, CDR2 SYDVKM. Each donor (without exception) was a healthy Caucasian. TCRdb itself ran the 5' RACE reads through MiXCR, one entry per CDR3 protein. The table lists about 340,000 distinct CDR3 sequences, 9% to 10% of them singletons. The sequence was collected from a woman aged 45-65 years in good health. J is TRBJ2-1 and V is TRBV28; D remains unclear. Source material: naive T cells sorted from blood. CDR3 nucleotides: TGTGCCAGCAGTTCCCCGAGCCCCAATGAGCAGTTCTTC. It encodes CASSSPSPNEQFF.